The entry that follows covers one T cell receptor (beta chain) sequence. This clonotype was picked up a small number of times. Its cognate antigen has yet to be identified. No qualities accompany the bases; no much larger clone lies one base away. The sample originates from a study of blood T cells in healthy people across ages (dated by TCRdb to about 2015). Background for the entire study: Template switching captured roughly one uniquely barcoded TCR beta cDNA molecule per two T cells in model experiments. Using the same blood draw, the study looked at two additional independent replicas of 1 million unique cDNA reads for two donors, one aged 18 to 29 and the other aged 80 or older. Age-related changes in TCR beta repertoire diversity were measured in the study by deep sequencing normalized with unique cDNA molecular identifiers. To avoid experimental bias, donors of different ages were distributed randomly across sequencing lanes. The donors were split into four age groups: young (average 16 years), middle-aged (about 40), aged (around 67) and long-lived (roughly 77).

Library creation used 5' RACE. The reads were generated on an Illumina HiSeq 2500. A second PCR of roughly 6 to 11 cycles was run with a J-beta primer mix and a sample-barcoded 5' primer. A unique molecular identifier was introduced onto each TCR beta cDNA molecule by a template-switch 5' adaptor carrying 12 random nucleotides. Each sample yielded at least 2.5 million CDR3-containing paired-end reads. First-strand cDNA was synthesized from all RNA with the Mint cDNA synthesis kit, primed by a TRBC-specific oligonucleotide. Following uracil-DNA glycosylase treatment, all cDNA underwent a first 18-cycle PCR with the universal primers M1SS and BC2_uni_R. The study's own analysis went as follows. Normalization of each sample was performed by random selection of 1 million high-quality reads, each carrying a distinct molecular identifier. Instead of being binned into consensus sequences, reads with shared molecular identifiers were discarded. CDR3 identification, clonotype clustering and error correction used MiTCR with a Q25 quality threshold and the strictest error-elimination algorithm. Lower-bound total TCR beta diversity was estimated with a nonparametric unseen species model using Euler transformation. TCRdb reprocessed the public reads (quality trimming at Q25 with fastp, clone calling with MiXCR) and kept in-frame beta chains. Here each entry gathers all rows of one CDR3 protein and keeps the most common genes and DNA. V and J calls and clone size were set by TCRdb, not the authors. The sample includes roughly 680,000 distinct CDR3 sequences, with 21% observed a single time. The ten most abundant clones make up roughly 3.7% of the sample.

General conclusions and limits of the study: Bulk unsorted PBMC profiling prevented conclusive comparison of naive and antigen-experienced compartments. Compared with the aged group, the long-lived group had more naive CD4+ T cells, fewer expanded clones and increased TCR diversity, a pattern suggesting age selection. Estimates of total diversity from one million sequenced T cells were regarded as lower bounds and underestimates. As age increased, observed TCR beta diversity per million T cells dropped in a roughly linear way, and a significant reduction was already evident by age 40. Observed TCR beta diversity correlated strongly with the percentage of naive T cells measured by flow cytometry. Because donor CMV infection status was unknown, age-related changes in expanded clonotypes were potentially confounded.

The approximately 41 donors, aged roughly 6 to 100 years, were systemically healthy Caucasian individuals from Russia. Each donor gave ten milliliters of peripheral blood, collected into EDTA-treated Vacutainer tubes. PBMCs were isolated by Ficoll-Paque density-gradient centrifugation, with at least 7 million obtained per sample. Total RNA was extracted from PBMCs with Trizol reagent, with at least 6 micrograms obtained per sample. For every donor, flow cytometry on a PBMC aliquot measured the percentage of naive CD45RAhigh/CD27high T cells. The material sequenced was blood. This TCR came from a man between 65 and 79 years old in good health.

The nucleotide sequence is TGTGCCACCAGTGATCCACCGGGACTAGCGGGGGTCAGCACAGATACGCAGTATTTT. Translation gives CATSDPPGLAGVSTDTQYF. The chain joins TRBV24-1 to TRBJ2-3; 14 middle bases align to TRBD2. The CDR3 starts with the cysteine, ends with the phenylalanine, and has 19 residues. The CDR3 DNA has 57 bases and is translated from base 1. According to the germline V gene, CDR1 reads KGHDR and CDR2 reads SFDVKD. At the junction V is shortened by 3 bases and J by 0 bases; bases outside the gene matches: 7.